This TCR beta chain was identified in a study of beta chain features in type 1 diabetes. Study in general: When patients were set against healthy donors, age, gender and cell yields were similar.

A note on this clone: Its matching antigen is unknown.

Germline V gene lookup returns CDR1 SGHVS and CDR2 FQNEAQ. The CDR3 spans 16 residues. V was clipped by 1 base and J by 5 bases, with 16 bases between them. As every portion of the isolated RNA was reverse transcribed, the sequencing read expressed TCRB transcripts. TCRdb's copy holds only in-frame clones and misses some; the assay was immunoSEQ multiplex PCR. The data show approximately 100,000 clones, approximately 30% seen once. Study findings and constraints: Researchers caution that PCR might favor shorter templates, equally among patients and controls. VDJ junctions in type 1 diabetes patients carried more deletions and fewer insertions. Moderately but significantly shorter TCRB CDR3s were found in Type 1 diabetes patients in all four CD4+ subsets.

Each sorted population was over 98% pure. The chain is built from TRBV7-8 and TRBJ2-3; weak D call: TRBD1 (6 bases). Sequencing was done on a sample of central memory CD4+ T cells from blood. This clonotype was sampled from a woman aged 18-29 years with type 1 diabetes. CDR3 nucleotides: TGTGCCAGCAGCTTAGTGGGGGCCACCTTTGGAGATACGCAGTATTTT. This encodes CASSLVGATFGDTQYF.